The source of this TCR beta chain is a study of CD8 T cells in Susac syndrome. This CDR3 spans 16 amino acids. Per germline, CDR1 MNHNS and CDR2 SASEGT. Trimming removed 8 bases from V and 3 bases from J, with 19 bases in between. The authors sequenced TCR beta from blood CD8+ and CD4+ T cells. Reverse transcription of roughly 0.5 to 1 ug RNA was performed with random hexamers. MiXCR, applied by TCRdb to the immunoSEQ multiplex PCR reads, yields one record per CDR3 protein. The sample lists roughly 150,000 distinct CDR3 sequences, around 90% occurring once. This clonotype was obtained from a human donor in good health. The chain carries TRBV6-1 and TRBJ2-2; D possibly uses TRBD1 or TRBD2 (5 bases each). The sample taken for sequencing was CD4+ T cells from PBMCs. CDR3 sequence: CASLPGAGLDTGELFF. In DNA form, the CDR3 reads TGTGCCAGCCTACCCGGGGCAGGGCTCGACACCGGGGAGCTGTTTTTT.